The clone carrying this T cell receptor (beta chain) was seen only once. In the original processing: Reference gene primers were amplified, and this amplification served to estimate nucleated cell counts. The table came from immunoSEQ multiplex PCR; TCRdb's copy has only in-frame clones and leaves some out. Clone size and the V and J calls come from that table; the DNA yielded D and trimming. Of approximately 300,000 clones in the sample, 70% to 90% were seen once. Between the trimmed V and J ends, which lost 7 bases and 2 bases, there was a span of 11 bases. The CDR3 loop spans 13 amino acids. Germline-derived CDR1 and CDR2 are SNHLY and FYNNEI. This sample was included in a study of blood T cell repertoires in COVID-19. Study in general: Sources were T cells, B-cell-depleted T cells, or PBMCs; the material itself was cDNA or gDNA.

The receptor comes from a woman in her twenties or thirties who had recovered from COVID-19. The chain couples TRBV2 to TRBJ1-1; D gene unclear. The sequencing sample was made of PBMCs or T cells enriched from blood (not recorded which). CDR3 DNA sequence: TGTGCCAGCACCAAGGGAGGAAACACTGAAGCTTTCTTT. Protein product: CASTKGGNTEAFF. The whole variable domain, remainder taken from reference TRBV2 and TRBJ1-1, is EPEVTQTPSHQVTQMGQEVILRCVPISNHLYFYWYRQILGQKVEFLVSFYNNEISEKSEIFDDQFSVERPDGSNFTLKIRSTKLEDSAMYFCASTKGGNTEAFFGQGTRLTVV.